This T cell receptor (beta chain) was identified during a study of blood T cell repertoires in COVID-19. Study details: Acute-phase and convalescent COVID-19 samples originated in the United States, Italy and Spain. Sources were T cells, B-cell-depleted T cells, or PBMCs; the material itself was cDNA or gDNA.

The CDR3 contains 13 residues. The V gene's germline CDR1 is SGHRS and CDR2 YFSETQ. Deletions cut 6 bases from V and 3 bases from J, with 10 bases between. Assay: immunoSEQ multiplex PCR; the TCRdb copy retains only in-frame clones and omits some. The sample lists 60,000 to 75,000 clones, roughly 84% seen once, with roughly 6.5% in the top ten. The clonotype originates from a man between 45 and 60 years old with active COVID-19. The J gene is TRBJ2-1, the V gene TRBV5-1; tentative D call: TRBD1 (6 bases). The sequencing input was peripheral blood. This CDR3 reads CASTGQIYNEQFF. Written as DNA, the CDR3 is TGCGCCAGCACTGGACAGATCTACAATGAGCAGTTCTTC.